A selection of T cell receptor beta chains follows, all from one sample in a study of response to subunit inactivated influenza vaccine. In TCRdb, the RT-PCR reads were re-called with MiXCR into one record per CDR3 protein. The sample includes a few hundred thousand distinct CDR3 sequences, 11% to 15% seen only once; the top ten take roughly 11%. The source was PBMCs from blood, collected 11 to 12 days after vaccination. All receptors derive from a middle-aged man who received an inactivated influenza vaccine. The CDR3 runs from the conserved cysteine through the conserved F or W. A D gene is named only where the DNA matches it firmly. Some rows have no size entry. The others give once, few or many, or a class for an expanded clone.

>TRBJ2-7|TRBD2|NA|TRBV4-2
CASSQSLTGTRSNEQYF
TGTGCCAGCAGCCAATCCCTGACCGGGACTAGAAGTAACGAGCAGTACTTC
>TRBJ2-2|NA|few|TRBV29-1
CSVGEVNTGELFF
TGCAGCGTTGGGGAGGTGAACACCGGGGAGCTGTTTTTT
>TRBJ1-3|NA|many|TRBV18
CASSTQTVNSGNTIYF
TGTGCCAGCTCAACCCAGACAGTTAACTCTGGAAACACCATATATTTT
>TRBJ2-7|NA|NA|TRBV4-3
CASSQEGMPEQYF
TGCGCCAGCAGCCAAGAGGGTATGCCCGAGCAGTACTTC
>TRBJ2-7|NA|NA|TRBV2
CAGRTSYGAYEQYF
TGTGCCGGACGAACTAGCTATGGAGCCTACGAGCAGTACTTC
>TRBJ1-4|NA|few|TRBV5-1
CASREGTRDEKLFF
TGCGCCAGCAGGGAGGGGACTCGGGATGAAAAACTGTTTTTT
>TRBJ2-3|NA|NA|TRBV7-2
CASSLFGPDTQYF
TGTGCCAGCAGCCTTTTTGGTCCAGATACGCAGTATTTT
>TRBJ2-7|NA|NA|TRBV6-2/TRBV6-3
CASSYPGFNYEQYF
TGTGCCAGCAGTTACCCCGGGTTCAACTACGAGCAGTACTTC
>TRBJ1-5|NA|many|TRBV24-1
CATSDADQPQHF
TGTGCCACCAGTGACGCCGACCAGCCCCAGCATTTT
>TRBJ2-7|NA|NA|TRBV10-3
CAISDSKVEFGYEQYF
TGTGCCATCAGTGACAGCAAGGTGGAATTCGGCTACGAGCAGTACTTC
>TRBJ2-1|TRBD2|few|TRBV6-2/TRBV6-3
CASTGGDEQFF
TGTGCCAGCACGGGAGGGGATGAGCAGTTCTTC
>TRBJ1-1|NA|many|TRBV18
CASSLGAAEAFF
TGTGCCAGCTCACTCGGGGCTGCTGAAGCTTTCTTT
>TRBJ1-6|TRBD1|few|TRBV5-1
CASPLTGEGSPLHF
TGCGCCAGCCCGTTGACAGGGGAAGGATCACCCCTCCACTTT
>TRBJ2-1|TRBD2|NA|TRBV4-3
CASSQIDLAGVISEQFF
TGCGCCAGCAGCCAAATTGACTTAGCGGGAGTCATAAGTGAGCAGTTCTTC
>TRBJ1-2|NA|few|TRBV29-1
CSVEGPLNNYGYTF
TGCAGCGTTGAGGGACCCCTGAATAACTATGGCTACACCTTC
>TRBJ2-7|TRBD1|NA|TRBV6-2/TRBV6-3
CASSYSTADRGYEQYF
TGTGCCAGCAGTTACTCGACCGCCGACAGGGGCTACGAGCAGTACTTC
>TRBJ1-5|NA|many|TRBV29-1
CSVADGNQPQHF
TGCAGCGTTGCCGATGGCAATCAGCCCCAGCATTTT
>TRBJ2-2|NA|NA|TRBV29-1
CSVEAFGTKGTGELFF
TGCAGCGTTGAAGCGTTCGGTACTAAAGGGACCGGGGAGCTGTTTTTT
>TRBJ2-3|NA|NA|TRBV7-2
CASSWGLFTDTQYF
TGTGCCAGCAGCTGGGGACTCTTCACAGATACGCAGTATTTT
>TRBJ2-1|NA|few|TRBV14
CASSQVVTYNEQFF
TGTGCCAGCAGCCAAGTCGTCACCTACAATGAGCAGTTCTTC
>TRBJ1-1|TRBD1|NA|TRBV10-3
CAISEGTGANRNTEAFF
TGTGCCATCAGTGAGGGGACAGGGGCGAATCGGAACACTGAAGCTTTCTTT
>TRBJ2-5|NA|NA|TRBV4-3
CASSQDLNEETQYF
TGCGCCAGCAGCCAAGATTTGAACGAAGAGACCCAGTACTTC
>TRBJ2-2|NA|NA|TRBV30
CAWGLTPLGTGELFF
TGTGCCTGGGGATTGACCCCTTTGGGTACCGGGGAGCTGTTTTTT
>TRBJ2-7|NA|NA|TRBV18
CASSPSRGAYEQYF
TGTGCCAGCTCACCATCTCGGGGGGCTTACGAGCAGTACTTC
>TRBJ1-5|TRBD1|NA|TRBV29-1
CSVRLTGASGQPQHF
TGCAGCGTTCGACTGACAGGGGCTTCGGGTCAGCCCCAGCATTTT
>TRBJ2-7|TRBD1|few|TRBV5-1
CASRLGTVGFYEQYF
TGCGCCAGCCGTCTTGGGACAGTGGGCTTCTACGAGCAGTACTTC
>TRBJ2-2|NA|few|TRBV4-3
CASSKTENTGELFF
TGCGCCAGCAGCAAGACAGAGAACACCGGGGAGCTGTTTTTT
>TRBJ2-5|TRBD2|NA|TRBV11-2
CASSLKLAGGIETQYF
TGTGCCAGCAGCTTAAAATTAGCGGGGGGAATAGAGACCCAGTACTTC
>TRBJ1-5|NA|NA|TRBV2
CASSESNYSNQPQHF
TGTGCCAGCAGTGAATCCAATTATAGCAATCAGCCCCAGCATTTT
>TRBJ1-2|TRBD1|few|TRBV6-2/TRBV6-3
CASSHGTANYGYTF
TGTGCCAGCAGCCACGGGACAGCTAACTATGGCTACACCTTC
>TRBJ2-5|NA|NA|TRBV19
CASLRSPGETQYF
TGTGCCAGTCTCCGCTCCCCCGGCGAGACCCAGTACTTC
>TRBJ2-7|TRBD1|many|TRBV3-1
CASSLRRQGAMEQYF
TGTGCCAGCAGCCTAAGGAGACAGGGGGCGATGGAGCAGTACTTC
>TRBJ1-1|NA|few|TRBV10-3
CAISESHGTTEFF
TGTGCCATCAGTGAGTCTCACGGGACTACTGAGTTCTTT
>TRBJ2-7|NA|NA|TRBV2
CASSVGAVGEQYF
TGTGCCAGCAGTGTCGGGGCGGTCGGCGAGCAGTACTTC
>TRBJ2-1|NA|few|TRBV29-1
CSVLLQSSYNEQFF
TGCAGCGTTCTCCTACAGAGCTCCTACAATGAGCAGTTCTTC
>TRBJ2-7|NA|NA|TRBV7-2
CASRSTPFEQYF
TGTGCCAGCAGGTCAACACCTTTCGAGCAGTACTTC
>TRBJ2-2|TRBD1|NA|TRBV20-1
CSARGTGPFFGELFF
TGCAGTGCTAGGGGGACAGGGCCCTTCTTCGGGGAGCTGTTTTTT
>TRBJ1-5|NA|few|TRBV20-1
CSATERLYQPQHF
TGCAGTGCGACGGAGAGATTGTATCAGCCCCAGCATTTT
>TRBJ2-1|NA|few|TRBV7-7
CASSFGGTGEQFF
TGTGCTAGCAGCTTCGGGGGAACGGGTGAGCAGTTCTTC
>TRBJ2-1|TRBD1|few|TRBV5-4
CASSLEGQGREQFF
TGTGCCAGCAGCTTGGAGGGACAGGGGAGGGAGCAGTTCTTC
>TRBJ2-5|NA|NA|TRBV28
CASSLGKFQETQYF
TGTGCCAGCAGTTTAGGGAAGTTCCAAGAGACCCAGTACTTC
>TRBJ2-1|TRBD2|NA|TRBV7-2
CASSLSRGSPYNEQFF
TGTGCCAGCAGCCTATCTCGCGGGAGTCCCTACAATGAGCAGTTCTTC
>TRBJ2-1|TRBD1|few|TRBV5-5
CASSSRTGELLEQFF
TGTGCCAGCAGCTCCCGGACAGGGGAACTTTTAGAGCAGTTCTTC
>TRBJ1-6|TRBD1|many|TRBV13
CASGDRGNSPLHF
TGTGCCAGCGGCGACAGGGGTAATTCACCCCTCCACTTT
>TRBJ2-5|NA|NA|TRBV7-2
CAVGGLSETQYF
TGTGCGGTTGGAGGTTTATCGGAGACCCAGTACTTC
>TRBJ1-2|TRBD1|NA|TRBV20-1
CSARTGAGDGYTF
TGCAGTGCACGGACAGGGGCGGGAGATGGCTACACCTTC
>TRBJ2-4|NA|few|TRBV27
CASSLRTGPGTKNIQYF
TGTGCCAGCAGTTTAAGAACAGGGCCGGGGACCAAAAACATTCAGTACTTC
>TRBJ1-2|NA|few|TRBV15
CATLDRPPGYTF
TGTGCCACCTTAGACCGCCCTCCTGGCTACACCTTC
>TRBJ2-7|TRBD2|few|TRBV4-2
CASSQSGGSSYEQYF
TGTGCCAGCAGCCAGTCGGGGGGAAGCTCCTACGAGCAGTACTTC
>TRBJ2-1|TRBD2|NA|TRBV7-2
CASSPRRGANNEQFF
TGTGCCAGCAGCCCACGGCGGGGGGCCAACAATGAGCAGTTCTTC